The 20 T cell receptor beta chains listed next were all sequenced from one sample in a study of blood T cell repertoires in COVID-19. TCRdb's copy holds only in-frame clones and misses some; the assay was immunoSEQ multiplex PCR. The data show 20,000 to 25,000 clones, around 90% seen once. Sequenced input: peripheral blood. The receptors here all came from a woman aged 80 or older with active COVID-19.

This chain's CDR3 is CASPPELPTGGVYGYTF. The DNA for the CDR3 is TGTGCCAGCCCCCCCGAACTGCCTACAGGGGGAGTATATGGCTACACCTTC. This chain uses TRBV7-9 with TRBJ1-2; 8 nucleotides agree with TRBD1. With V trimmed by 8 bases and J by 5 bases, 19 bases remained unmatched. There are 17 residues in the CDR3. Per germline, CDR1 SEHNR and CDR2 FQNEAQ (reference sequence). The whole variable domain, remainder taken from reference TRBV7-9 and TRBJ1-2, is DTGVSQNPRHKITKRGQNVTFRCDPISEHNRLYWYRQTLGQGPEFLTYFQNEAQLEKSRLLSDRFSAERPKGSFSTLEIQRTEQGDSAMYLCASPPELPTGGVYGYTFGSGTRLTVV.

CDR3 sequence: CASSPSVNQPQHF. In nucleotides, the CDR3 is TGTGCCAGCAGTCCCTCAGTGAATCAGCCCCAGCATTTT. This chain uses TRBV6-5 with TRBJ1-5; D ambiguous. Between the trimmed V and J ends, which lost 5 bases and 4 bases, there was a span of 9 bases. This CDR3 is 13 amino acids long. Looked up from germline, CDR1 is MNHEY and CDR2 is SVGAGI.

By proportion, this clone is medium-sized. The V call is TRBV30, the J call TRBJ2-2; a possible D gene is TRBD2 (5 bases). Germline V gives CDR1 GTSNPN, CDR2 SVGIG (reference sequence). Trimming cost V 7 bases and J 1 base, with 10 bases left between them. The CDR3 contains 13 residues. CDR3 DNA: TGTGCCTTTCAGGACTTGAACACCGGGGAGCTGTTTTTT. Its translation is CAFQDLNTGELFF. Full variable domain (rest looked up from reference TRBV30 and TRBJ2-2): SQTIHQWPATLVQPVGSPLSLECTVEGTSNPNLYWYRQAAGRGLQLLFYSVGIGQISSEVPQNLSASRPQDRQFILSSKKLLLSDSGFYLCAFQDLNTGELFFGEGSRLTVL.

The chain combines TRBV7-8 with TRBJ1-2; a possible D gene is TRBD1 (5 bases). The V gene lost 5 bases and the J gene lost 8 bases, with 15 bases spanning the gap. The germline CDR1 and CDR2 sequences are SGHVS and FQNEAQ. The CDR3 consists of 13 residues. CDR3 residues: CASSPDSRGGYTF. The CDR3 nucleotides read TGTGCCAGCAGCCCCGACAGCCGGGGGGGCTACACCTTC.

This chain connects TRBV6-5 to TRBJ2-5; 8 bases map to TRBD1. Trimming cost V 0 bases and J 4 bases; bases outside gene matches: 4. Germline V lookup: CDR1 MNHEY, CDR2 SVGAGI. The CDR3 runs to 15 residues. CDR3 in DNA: TGTGCCAGCAGTTACTCGGACAGGGTACGAGAGACCCAGTACTTC. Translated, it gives CASSYSDRVRETQYF.

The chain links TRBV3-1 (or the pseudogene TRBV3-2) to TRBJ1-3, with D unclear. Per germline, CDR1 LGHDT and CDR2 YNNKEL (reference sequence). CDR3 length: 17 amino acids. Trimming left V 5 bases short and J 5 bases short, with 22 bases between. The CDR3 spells CASSRSAPIHARNTIYF. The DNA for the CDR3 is TGTGCCAGCAGCAGGAGTGCTCCCATACACGCACGAAACACCATATATTTT.

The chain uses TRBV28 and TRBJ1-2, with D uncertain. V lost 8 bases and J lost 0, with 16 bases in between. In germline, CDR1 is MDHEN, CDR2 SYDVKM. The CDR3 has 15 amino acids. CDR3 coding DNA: TGTGCCAGCCGGCGACTCGGGTCCGCTAACTATGGCTACACCTTC. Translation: CASRRLGSANYGYTF.

The DNA for the CDR3 is TGCGCCAGCAGCTTGGAAGCAGGGGCCTACTATGGCTACACCTTC. The encoded protein is CASSLEAGAYYGYTF. The chain links TRBV5-1 to TRBJ1-2; D is perhaps TRBD1 (6 bases). The CDR3 contains 15 residues. Germline CDR1 reads SGHRS; CDR2 reads YFSETQ. Between the trimmed V and J ends, which lost 0 bases and 3 bases, there was a span of 12 bases.

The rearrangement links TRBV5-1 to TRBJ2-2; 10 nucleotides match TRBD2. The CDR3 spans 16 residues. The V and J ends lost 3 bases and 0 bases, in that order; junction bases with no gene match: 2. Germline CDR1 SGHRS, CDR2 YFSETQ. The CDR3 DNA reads TGCGCCAGCAGCTCAGCGGGGGGGCCGAACACCGGGGAGCTGTTTTTT. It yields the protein CASSSAGGPNTGELFF.

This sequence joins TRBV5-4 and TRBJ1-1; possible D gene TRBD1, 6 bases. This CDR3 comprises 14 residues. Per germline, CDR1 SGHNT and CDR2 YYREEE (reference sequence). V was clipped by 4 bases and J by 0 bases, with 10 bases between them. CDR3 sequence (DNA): TGTGCCAGCAGCCATCAGGGGCTGAACACTGAAGCTTTCTTT. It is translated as CASSHQGLNTEAFF.

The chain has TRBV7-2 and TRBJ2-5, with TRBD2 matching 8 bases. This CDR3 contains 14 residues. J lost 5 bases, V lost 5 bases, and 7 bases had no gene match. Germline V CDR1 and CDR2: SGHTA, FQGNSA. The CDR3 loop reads CASSLSGGAETQYF. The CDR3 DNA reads TGTGCCAGCAGCCTAAGCGGGGGAGCCGAGACCCAGTACTTC.

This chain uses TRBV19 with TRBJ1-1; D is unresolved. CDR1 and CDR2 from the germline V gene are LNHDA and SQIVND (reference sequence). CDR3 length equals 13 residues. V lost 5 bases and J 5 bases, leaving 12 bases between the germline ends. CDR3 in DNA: TGTGCCAGTAGTCCGGGGATGTGGACTGAAGCTTTCTTT. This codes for CASSPGMWTEAFF.

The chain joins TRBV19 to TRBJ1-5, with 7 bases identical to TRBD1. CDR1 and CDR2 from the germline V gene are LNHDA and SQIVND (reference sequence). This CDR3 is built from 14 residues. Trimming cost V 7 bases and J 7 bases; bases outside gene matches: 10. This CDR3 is CASTSTFRGQPQHF. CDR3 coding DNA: TGTGCCAGTACAAGTACTTTCAGGGGGCAGCCCCAGCATTTT.

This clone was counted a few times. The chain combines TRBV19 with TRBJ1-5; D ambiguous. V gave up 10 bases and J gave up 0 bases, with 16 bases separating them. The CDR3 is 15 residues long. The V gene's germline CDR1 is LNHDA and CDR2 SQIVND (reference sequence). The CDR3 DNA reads TGTGCCACCACCTCCCAGGCCCATAGCAATCAGCCCCAGCATTTT. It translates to CATTSQAHSNQPQHF.

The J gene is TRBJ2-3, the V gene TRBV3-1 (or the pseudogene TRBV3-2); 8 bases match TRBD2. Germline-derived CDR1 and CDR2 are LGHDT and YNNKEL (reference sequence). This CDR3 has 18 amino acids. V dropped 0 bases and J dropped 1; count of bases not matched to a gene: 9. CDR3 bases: TGTGCCAGCAGCCAAGAAGTAGCGGGATCCCGAGGCACAGATACGCAGTATTTT. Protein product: CASSQEVAGSRGTDTQYF.

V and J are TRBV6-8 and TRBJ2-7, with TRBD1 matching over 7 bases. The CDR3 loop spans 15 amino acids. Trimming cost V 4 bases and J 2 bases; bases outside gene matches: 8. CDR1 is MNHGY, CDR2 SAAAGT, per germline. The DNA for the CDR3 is TGTGCCAGCAGTTTACAGGGGCCAAACCCCTACGAGCAGTACTTC. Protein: CASSLQGPNPYEQYF.

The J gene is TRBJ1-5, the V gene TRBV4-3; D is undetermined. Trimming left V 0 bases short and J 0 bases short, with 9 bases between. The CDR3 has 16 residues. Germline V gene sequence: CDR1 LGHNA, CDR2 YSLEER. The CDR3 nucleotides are TGCGCCAGCAGCCAAGATCGAGTTATTAGCAATCAGCCCCAGCATTTT. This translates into CASSQDRVISNQPQHF.

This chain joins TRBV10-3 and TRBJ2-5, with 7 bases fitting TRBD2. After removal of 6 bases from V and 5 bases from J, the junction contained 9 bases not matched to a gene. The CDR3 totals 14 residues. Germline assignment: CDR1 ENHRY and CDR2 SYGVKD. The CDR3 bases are TGTGCCATCAGACGGGGGGAAATAGAGGAGACCCAGTACTTC. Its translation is CAIRRGEIEETQYF.

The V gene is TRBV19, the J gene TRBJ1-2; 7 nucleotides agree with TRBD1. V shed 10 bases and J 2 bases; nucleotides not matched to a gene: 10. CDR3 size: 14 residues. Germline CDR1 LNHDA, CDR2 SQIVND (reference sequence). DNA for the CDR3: TGTGCCATACGCCGGGGCAGGGGGAACTATGGCTACACCTTC. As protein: CAIRRGRGNYGYTF.

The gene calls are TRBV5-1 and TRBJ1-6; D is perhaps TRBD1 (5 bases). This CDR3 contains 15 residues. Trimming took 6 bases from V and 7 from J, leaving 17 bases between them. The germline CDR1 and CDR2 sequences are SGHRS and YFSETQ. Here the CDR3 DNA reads TGCGCCAGCACCGACCTGTCGGGACTCAATTCACCCCTCCACTTT. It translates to CASTDLSGLNSPLHF.